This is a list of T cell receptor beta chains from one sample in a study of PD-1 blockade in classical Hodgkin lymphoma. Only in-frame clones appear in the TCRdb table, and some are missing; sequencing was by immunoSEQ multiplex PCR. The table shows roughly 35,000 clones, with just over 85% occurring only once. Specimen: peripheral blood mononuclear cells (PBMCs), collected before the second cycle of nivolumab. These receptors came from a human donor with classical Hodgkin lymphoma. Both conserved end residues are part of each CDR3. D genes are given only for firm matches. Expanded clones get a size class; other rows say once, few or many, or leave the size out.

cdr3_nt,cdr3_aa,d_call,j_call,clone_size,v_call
TGTGCCAGCAGCTCCCCCATACGGGGCGGGATTTACTACAATGAGCAGTTCTTC,CASSSPIRGGIYYNEQFF,-,TRBJ2-1,-,TRBV7-6
TGTGCCAGCAGCTTAGAAGGGGCAGAAAATCAGCCCCAGCATTTT,CASSLEGAENQPQHF,-,TRBJ1-5,-,TRBV7-3
TGTGCCAGCCTAGCGGGGTTGAGCTCCTACGAGCAGTACTTC,CASLAGLSSYEQYF,TRBD2,TRBJ2-7,-,TRBV2
TGTGCCACCCTAACTTTAGCGGGAGAATCGCACGAGCAGTACTTC,CATLTLAGESHEQYF,TRBD2,TRBJ2-7,-,TRBV6-1
TGTGCCAGCAGCGCCTCTGGGCCGAGGACTGAAGCTTTCTTT,CASSASGPRTEAFF,-,TRBJ1-1,-,TRBV5-6
TGTGCCAGCAGCTTAGGCCTCAGGGGCGCGGGGGAGACCCAGTACTTC,CASSLGLRGAGETQYF,-,TRBJ2-5,-,TRBV11-3
TGTGCCAGCACCGAAGGGGCGGGAGGGGCGGATGAGCAGTTCTTC,CASTEGAGGADEQFF,TRBD2,TRBJ2-1,-,TRBV6-4
TGTGCCAGCAGTTCCCAGGGAGCCTCCTACAATGAGCAGTTCTTC,CASSSQGASYNEQFF,-,TRBJ2-1,-,TRBV6-1
TGCGCCAGCAGCTCGGGGCGGGCCAGTCCGAGCGATGGCTACACCTTC,CASSSGRASPSDGYTF,-,TRBJ1-2,-,TRBV5-1
TGTGCCAGCAGCTTAACGTACTGGACTACCAATGAGCAGTTCTTC,CASSLTYWTTNEQFF,-,TRBJ2-1,-,TRBV7-3
TGTGCCAGCAGCTCCAGAGGGGGTAGGACAGATCCCCAGTACTTC,CASSSRGGRTDPQYF,-,TRBJ2-5,-,TRBV7-9
TGTGCCAGCGGCTCGGGCGTAGTGGGCGAGCAGTACTTC,CASGSGVVGEQYF,-,TRBJ2-7,-,TRBV11-3
TGTGCCAGCAGTTTCTGGGCCGGAGATGGGTCACCCCTCCACTTT,CASSFWAGDGSPLHF,-,TRBJ1-6,-,TRBV27
TGTGCCAGCTCACCACCCGGGACAGTGGGGAAAGGTGAGCAGTTCTTC,CASSPPGTVGKGEQFF,TRBD1,TRBJ2-1,once,TRBV18
TGTGCCAGCAGCTTAATGAAGTACAATGAGCAGTTCTTC,CASSLMKYNEQFF,-,TRBJ2-1,-,TRBV7-3
TGTGCCAGTAGTATAGCCTTACGTGAAGCTTTCTTT,CASSIALREAFF,-,TRBJ1-1,-,TRBV19
TGCAGCGTTGTAGCTAGCGGGCCTAGCACAGATACGCAGTATTTT,CSVVASGPSTDTQYF,TRBD2,TRBJ2-3,once,TRBV29-1
TGTGCCAGCACGCGTATAGCGGGATATGGAGATACGCAGTATTTT,CASTRIAGYGDTQYF,TRBD2,TRBJ2-3,-,TRBV6-5
TGTGCCAGCAGCTTGGACAGGTATCAGCCCCAGCATTTT,CASSLDRYQPQHF,-,TRBJ1-5,-,TRBV5-6
TGTGCCAGCACTTCAGACTATGGCTACACCTTC,CASTSDYGYTF,-,TRBJ1-2,-,TRBV2
TGTGCCAGCAGTTTACTCCTAGCGGGAGTTGAGACCCAGTACTTC,CASSLLLAGVETQYF,TRBD2,TRBJ2-5,-,TRBV27
TGCGCCAGCAGCCTTAGCGGGAGTCATGCCGGGGAGCTGTTTTTT,CASSLSGSHAGELFF,TRBD2,TRBJ2-2,-,TRBV5-1
TGTGCCAGCAACTCTGACAGGGACTCTGGAAACACCATATATTTT,CASNSDRDSGNTIYF,TRBD1,TRBJ1-3,once,TRBV5-6
TGTGCCAGCAGCCAAGAGGAAGGCCAAGCTAACTATGGCTACACCTTC,CASSQEEGQANYGYTF,-,TRBJ1-2,-,TRBV4-2
TGTGCCAGTAATGGCCAGGGAAGGGCCTACAATGAGCAGTTCTTC,CASNGQGRAYNEQFF,-,TRBJ2-1,-,TRBV19
TGTGCCAACGAACGAGGGGGATCCACTGAAGCTTTCTTT,CANERGGSTEAFF,-,TRBJ1-1,few,TRBV21-1
TGTGCCAGCGTCGGGGGGGGAAACATTCAGTACTTC,CASVGGGNIQYF,TRBD2,TRBJ2-4,-,TRBV6-6
TGTGCCAGCAGTTTGGGTCAGCCTAATAGCAATCAGCCCCAGCATTTT,CASSLGQPNSNQPQHF,-,TRBJ1-5,once,TRBV27
TGTGCCAGCAGCCAAGAAAGCGGGAGCTTCTACAATGAGCAGTTCTTC,CASSQESGSFYNEQFF,TRBD2,TRBJ2-1,-,TRBV4-2
TGTGCCAGCAGTTTTAAAGAAAGGGGGGAGTACTTC,CASSFKERGEYF,-,TRBJ2-7,-,TRBV28
TGTGCCAGCAGCCTCAGGGGCAGCGGCACCGGGGAGCTGTTTTTT,CASSLRGSGTGELFF,-,TRBJ2-2,-,TRBV6-1
TGTGCCAGCACCGCCGGCTTAGCTAACTATGGCTACACCTTC,CASTAGLANYGYTF,-,TRBJ1-2,-,TRBV6-1
TGTGCCAGCTCACCACCGTCAGGGAAAGGGAGGGAGCAGTACTTC,CASSPPSGKGREQYF,-,TRBJ2-7,-,TRBV18